This entry concerns a single T cell receptor (beta chain). Its antigen is still unknown. The data were obtained in a study of T cell responses to AZD1222 COVID-19 vaccine. Overall study findings and caveats: Seropositivity was recorded at baseline in only a handful of AZD1222 recipients. Females made up more of the donors, who were largely white British, and clonal diversity may have come out too low.

CDR1 is LGHDT and CDR2 is YNNKEL in the germline V gene (reference sequence). J lost 0 bases, V lost 5 bases, and 9 bases had no gene match. This CDR3 contains 16 residues. Profiling relied on immunoSEQ multiplex PCR, and the TCRdb table lists in-frame clones only, not all of them. The sample lists 90,000 to 150,000 clones; around 89% were seen once. Sequenced material: peripheral blood, taken on day 0 of AZD1222 vaccination. This clonotype was sampled from an adult in good health. The chain carries TRBV3-1 (or the pseudogene TRBV3-2) and TRBJ2-5; 7 nucleotides align to TRBD2. In nucleotides, the CDR3 is TGTGCCAGCAGCAGCGTCCAGCGGGGACACCAAGAGACCCAGTACTTC. Its protein is CASSSVQRGHQETQYF.